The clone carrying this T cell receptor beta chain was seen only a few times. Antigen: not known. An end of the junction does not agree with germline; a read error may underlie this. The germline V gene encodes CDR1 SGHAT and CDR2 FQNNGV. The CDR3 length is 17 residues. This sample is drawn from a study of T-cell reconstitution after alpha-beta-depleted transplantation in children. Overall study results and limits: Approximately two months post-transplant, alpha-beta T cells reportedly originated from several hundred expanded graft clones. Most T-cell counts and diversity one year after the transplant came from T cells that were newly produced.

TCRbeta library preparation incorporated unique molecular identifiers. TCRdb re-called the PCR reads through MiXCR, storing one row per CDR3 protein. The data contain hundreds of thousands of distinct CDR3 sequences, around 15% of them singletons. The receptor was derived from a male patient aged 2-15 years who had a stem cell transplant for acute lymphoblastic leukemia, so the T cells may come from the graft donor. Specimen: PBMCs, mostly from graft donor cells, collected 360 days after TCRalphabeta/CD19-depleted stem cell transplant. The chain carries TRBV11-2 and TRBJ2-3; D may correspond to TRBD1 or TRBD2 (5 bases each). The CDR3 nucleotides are TGTGCCAGCAGCCTAGAGGGGACCTCCTCAAGCACAGATACGCAGTATTTT. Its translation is CASSLEGTSSSTDTQYF.